The clone carrying this T cell receptor (beta chain) was observed many times. Its antigen is unknown. CDR3 length: 14 amino acids. V lost 7 bases and J lost 9; bases outside the gene matches: 14. The V gene's germline CDR1 is DFQATT and CDR2 SNEGSKA (reference sequence). This entry is derived from a study of early T cells in non-severe SARS-CoV-2 infection. General observations from the study: Private and CD4 specificities were missed by VDJdb matching, which favored anti-spike CD8 responses.

Individual cDNA molecules were tagged with unique molecular identifiers. TCRdb used MiXCR to reprocess the 5' RACE reads, holding one entry per CDR3 protein. The sample holds some 29,000 distinct CDR3 sequences, less than 6.5% seen once. The chain is built from TRBV20-1 and TRBJ2-1, with 8 bases fitting TRBD2. The receptor comes from an adult who was a healthcare worker with PCR-confirmed SARS-CoV-2 infection or an uninfected control (not recorded which). Source material: whole blood. CDR3 sequence reads: CSVLGRAQSLEQFF. The CDR3 DNA reads as TGCAGTGTTCTCGGGAGGGCCCAATCCCTTGAGCAGTTCTTC.